This T cell receptor beta chain stems from a study of early T cells in non-severe SARS-CoV-2 infection. Study-wide background: Chains were unpaired, as sequencing was done on bulk RNA from unsorted whole blood.

V shed 6 bases and J shed 1 base, with 13 bases lying between them. Germline CDR1 reads MDHEN; CDR2 reads SYDVKM. There are 14 residues in the CDR3. This clonotype was found a few times. TCRdb re-called the 5' RACE reads with MiXCR, one entry per CDR3 protein. The sample holds more than 75,000 distinct CDR3 sequences, about 14% seen once. The source of this sequence is an adult who was a healthcare worker with PCR-confirmed SARS-CoV-2 infection or an uninfected control (not recorded which). The chain has TRBV28 and TRBJ2-7; D perhaps matches TRBD1 (6 bases). The sequencing sample was made of whole blood. The CDR3 is CASRPSRGSYEQYF. CDR3 nucleotides: TGTGCCAGCAGGCCTAGCAGGGGTTCCTACGAGCAGTACTTC.